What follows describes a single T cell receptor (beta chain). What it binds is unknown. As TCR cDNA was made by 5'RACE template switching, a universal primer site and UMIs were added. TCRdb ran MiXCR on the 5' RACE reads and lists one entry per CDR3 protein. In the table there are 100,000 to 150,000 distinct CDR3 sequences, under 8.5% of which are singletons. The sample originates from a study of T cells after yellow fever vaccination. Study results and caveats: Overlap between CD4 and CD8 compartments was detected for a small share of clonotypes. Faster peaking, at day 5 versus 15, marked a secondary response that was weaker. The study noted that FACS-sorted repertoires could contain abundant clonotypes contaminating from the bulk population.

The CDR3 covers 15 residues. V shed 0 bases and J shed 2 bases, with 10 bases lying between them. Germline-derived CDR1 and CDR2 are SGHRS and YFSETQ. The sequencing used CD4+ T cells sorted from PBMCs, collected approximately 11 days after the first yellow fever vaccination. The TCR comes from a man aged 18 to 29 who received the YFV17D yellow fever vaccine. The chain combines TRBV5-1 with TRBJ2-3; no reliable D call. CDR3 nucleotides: TGCGCCAGCAGCTTGGACGGCAACCCCACAGATACGCAGTATTTT. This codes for CASSLDGNPTDTQYF.